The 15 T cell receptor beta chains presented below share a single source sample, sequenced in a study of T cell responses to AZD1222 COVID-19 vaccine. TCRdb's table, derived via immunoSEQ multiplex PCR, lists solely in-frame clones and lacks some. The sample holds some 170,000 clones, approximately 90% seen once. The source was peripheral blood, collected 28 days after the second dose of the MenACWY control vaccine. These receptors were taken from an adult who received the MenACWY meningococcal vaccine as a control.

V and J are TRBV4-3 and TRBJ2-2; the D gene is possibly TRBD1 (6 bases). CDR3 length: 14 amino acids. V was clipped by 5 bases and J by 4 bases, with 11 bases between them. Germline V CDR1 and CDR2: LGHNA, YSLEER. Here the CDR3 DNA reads TGCGCCAGCAGCAAAACAGGGCCCACCGGGGAGCTGTTTTTT. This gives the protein CASSKTGPTGELFF.

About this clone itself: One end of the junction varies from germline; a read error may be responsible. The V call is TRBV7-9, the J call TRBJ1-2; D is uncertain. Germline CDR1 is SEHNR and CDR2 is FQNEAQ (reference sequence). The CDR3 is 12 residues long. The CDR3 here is CASSLDEAALHF. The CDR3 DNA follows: TGTGCCAGCAGCTTAGATGAGGCGGCACTTCACTTC. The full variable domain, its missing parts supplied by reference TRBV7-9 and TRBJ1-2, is DTGVSQNPRHKITKRGQNVTFRCDPISEHNRLYWYRQTLGQGPEFLTYFQNEAQLEKSRLLSDRFSAERPKGSFSTLEIQRTEQGDSAMYLCASSLDEAALHFGSGTRLTVV.

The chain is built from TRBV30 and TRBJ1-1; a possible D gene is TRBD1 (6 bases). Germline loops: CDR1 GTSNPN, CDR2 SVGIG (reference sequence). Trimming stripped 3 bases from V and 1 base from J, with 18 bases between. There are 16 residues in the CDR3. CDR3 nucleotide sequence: TGTGCCTGGAGGCACGGGCTCCTACAGGGGAACACTGAAGCTTTCTTT. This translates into CAWRHGLLQGNTEAFF.

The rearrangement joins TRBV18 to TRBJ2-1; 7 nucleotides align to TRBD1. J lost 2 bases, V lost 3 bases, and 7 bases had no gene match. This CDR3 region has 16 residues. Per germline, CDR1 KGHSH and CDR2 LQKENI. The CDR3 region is CASSPTTGQAYNEQFF. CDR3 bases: TGTGCCAGCTCACCGACGACAGGGCAGGCCTACAATGAGCAGTTCTTC.

CDR3 amino acids: CASSLRGGNQPQHF. CDR3 nucleotide sequence: TGTGCCAGCAGTTTAAGGGGGGGGAATCAGCCCCAGCATTTT. This sequence joins TRBV2 and TRBJ1-5, with D possibly TRBD1 on 6 matching bases. With 5 bases removed from V and 4 bases from J, the gap between germline ends came to 12 bases. CDR1 SNHLY and CDR2 FYNNEI come from the germline V gene. This CDR3 comprises 14 residues.

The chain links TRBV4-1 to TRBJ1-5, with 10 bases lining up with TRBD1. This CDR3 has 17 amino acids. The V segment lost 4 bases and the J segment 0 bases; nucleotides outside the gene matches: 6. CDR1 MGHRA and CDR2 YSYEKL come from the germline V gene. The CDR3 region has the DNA TGCGCCAGCAGCCCGGGACAGGGGACACCTAGCAATCAGCCCCAGCATTTT. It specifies CASSPGQGTPSNQPQHF.

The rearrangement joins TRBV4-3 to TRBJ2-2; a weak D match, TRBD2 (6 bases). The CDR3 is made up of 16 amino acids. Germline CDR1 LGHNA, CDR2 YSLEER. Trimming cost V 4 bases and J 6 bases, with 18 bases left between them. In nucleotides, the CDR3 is TGCGCCAGCAGCCTCCCGGGCGGAGGGTCCCCCGGGGAGCTGTTTTTT. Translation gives CASSLPGGGSPGELFF.

CDR3 nucleotide sequence: TGTGCCAGCAGCTTAGGGTTCGGGGGCCAATATGGCTACACCTTC. Encoded protein: CASSLGFGGQYGYTF. V is TRBV11-2 and J is TRBJ1-2; maybe TRBD1 (6 bases). The CDR3 sequence is 15 residues long. V was pared by 1 base and J by 5 bases, with 14 bases between. The germline gives CDR1 SGHAT, CDR2 FQNNGV.

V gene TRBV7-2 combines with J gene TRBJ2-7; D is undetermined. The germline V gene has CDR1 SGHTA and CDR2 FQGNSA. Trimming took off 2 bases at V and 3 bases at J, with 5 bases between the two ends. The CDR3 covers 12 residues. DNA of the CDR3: TGTGCCAGCAGCTTATTATACTACGAGCAGTACTTC. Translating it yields CASSLLYYEQYF.

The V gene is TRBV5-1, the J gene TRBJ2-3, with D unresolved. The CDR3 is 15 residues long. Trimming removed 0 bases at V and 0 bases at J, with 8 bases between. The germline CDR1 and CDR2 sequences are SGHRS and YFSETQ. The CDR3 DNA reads TGCGCCAGCAGCTTGGGACGGGCCAGCACAGATACGCAGTATTTT. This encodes CASSLGRASTDTQYF. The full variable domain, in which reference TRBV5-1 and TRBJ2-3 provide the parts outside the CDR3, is KAGVTQTPRYLIKTRGQQVTLSCSPISGHRSVSWYQQTPGQGLQFLFEYFSETQRNKGNFPGRFSGRQFSNSRSEMNVSTLELGDSALYLCASSLGRASTDTQYFGPGTRLTVL.

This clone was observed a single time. CDR3 in DNA: TGTGCCAGCCGTAATCAGCCCCAGCATTTT. As protein: CASRNQPQHF. The chain joins TRBV6-5 to TRBJ1-5; no firm D call. Trimming shortened V by 8 bases and J by 4 bases, and 3 bases separated the two germline ends. The CDR3 runs to 10 residues. Germline CDR1 MNHEY, CDR2 SVGAGI.

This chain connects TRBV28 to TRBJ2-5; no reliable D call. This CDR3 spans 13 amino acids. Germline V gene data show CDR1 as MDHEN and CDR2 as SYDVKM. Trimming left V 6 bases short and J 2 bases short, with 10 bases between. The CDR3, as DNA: TGTGCCAGCAGGGACGACTTACAAGAGACCCAGTACTTC. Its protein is CASRDDLQETQYF.

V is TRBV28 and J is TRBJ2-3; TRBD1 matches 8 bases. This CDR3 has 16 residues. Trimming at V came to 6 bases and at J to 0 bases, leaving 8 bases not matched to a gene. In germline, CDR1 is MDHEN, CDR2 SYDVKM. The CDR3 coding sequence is TGTGCCAGCAGCACCCGGACAGGGCTCAGCACAGATACGCAGTATTTT. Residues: CASSTRTGLSTDTQYF.

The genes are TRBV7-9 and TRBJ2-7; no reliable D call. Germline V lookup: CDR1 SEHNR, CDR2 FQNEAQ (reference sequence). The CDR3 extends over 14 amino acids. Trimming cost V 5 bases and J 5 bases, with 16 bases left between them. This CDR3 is CASSGPGRDHEQYF. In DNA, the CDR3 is TGTGCCAGCAGCGGCCCGGGCCGAGACCACGAGCAGTACTTC.

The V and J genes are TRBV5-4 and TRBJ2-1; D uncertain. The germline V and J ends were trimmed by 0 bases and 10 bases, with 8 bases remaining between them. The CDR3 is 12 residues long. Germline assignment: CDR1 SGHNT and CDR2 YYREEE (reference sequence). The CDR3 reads CASSLEGVEQFF. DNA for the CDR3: TGTGCCAGCAGCTTGGAAGGTGTCGAGCAGTTCTTC.